Following are 26 T cell receptor beta chains from one sample sequenced in a study of T cells in Graves' hyperthyroidism and ophthalmopathy. Amplified TCR beta CDR3 regions came from RNA transcripts. When the TCR CDR3 underwent first-round RT-PCR, the HTBI primer set was used. MiXCR was run by TCRdb on the multiplex PCR reads, yielding one entry per CDR3 protein. Among about 55,000 distinct CDR3 sequences listed, roughly 58% were seen once. Sequencing was done on a sample of blood. These receptor sequences come from a woman in her sixties with Graves' ophthalmopathy.

The chain recombines TRBV29-1 with TRBJ2-1, with D perhaps TRBD2 (7 bases). The CDR3 has 13 amino acids. The V gene's germline CDR1 is SQVTM and CDR2 ANQGSEA. Trimming cost V 4 bases and J 8 bases, with 15 bases left between them. CDR3 residues: CSVAGGAADEQFF. In nucleotides, the CDR3 is TGCAGCGTTGCTGGGGGGGCGGCCGATGAGCAGTTCTTC.

This clonotype was seen a few times. The V call is TRBV9, the J call TRBJ1-6; D unresolved. The CDR3 extends over 15 amino acids. V gave up 0 bases and J gave up 7 bases, with 11 bases separating them. Germline V CDR1 and CDR2: SGDLS, YYNGEE. The CDR3 sequence: CASSVDPLRNSPLHF. CDR3 DNA: TGTGCCAGCAGCGTAGACCCCCTTCGAAATTCACCCCTCCACTTT.

Ten or more counts support this clonotype. The V and J genes are TRBV20-1 and TRBJ2-5; possible D gene TRBD2, 6 bases. V lost 0 bases and J lost 6, with 14 bases in between. In germline, CDR1 is DFQATT, CDR2 SNEGSKA (reference sequence). This CDR3 contains 14 residues. The CDR3 DNA sequence: TGCAGTGCTAGAGATCGAGGAGGGCCGAAGACCCAGTACTTC. Translating it yields CSARDRGGPKTQYF.

This clonotype was seen repeatedly, ten times or more. This chain connects TRBV7-8 to TRBJ2-7; the D call may be TRBD1 or TRBD2 (5 bases each). Looked up from germline, CDR1 is SGHVS and CDR2 is FQNEAQ. V lost 6 bases to trimming and J lost 4 bases, with 19 bases between them. The CDR3 covers 15 residues. CDR3 sequence reads: CASRPGRDGHYEQYF. The CDR3 bases are TGTGCCAGCAGACCGGGGCGAGACGGCCATTACGAGCAGTACTTC.

The chain links TRBV6-2 or TRBV6-3 to TRBJ2-1; either TRBD1 or TRBD2 may supply D (5 bases each). The CDR3 has 12 amino acids. Trimming removed 2 bases at V and 8 bases at J, with 7 bases between. Germline V gene lookup returns CDR1 MNHEY and CDR2 SVGEGT. The CDR3 reads CASSYQGHEQFF. The DNA for the CDR3 is TGTGCCAGCAGTTACCAGGGACATGAGCAGTTCTTC.

This clonotype was counted ten times or more. The chain links TRBV28 to TRBJ2-7, with 8 positions matching TRBD2. Germline trimming cut 5 bases from V and 4 bases from J; bases unmatched to any gene: 7. Looked up from germline, CDR1 is MDHEN and CDR2 is SYDVKM. The CDR3 has 14 amino acids. The CDR3 DNA is TGTGCCAGCAGTCCACTAGCGGACCAATACGAGCAGTACTTC. This codes for CASSPLADQYEQYF.

The CDR3 spells CSVQKANTEAFF. The CDR3 coding sequence is TGCAGCGTCCAGAAAGCGAACACTGAAGCTTTCTTT. V is TRBV29-1 and J is TRBJ1-1, with D unclear. The CDR3 has 12 residues. V was clipped by 6 bases and J by 1 base, with 9 bases between them. Germline V gene lookup returns CDR1 SQVTM and CDR2 ANQGSEA.

This rearrangement joins TRBV6-1 to TRBJ1-1; D remains ambiguous. V was pared by 1 base and J by 4 bases, with 7 bases between. CDR1 MNHNS and CDR2 SASEGT come from the germline V gene. CDR3 length: 13 residues. As DNA, the CDR3 is TGTGCCAGCAGTGAAGGGTTTATCACTGAAGCTTTCTTT. Its protein is CASSEGFITEAFF.

The V and J genes are TRBV24-1 and TRBJ1-2; a possible D gene is TRBD1 (6 bases). Germline V gene sequence: CDR1 KGHDR, CDR2 SFDVKD. This CDR3 is 13 amino acids long. Trimming removed 4 bases from V and 4 bases from J, with 9 bases in between. The CDR3, as DNA: TGTGCCACCAGTGAGGGGGGGCTCTATGGCTACACCTTC. Translating gives CATSEGGLYGYTF.

The CDR3 sequence: CATSAATGYGYTF. In DNA, the CDR3 is TGTGCCACCAGTGCCGCGACAGGGTATGGCTACACCTTC. V usage is TRBV24-1 and J usage is TRBJ1-2, with 7 bases identical to TRBD1. The CDR3 length is 13 residues. Trimming at V came to 5 bases and at J to 5 bases, leaving 4 bases not matched to a gene. CDR1 is KGHDR, CDR2 SFDVKD, per germline.

This clonotype was detected once. V and J are TRBV2 and TRBJ2-7; no definite D call. V was cut by 8 bases and J by 5 bases, with 16 bases left in between. The CDR3 runs 13 residues. CDR1 SNHLY and CDR2 FYNNEI come from the germline V gene. CDR3 DNA: TGTGCCAGCGGCACCTTCAATCCCGACGAGCAGTACTTC. This sequence encodes CASGTFNPDEQYF. Variable domain in full (rest from reference TRBV2 and TRBJ2-7): EPEVTQTPSHQVTQMGQEVILRCVPISNHLYFYWYRQILGQKVEFLVSFYNNEISEKSEIFDDQFSVERPDGSNFTLKIRSTKLEDSAMYFCASGTFNPDEQYFGPGTRLTVT.

The V gene is TRBV7-9, the J gene TRBJ1-4; no reliable D call. Between the trimmed V and J ends, which lost 6 bases and 5 bases, there was a span of 22 bases. The length of the CDR3 is 17 residues. Germline V gives CDR1 SEHNR, CDR2 FQNEAQ (reference sequence). CDR3: CASSSRTSGLLNEKLFF. The CDR3 coding sequence is TGTGCCAGCAGTTCAAGGACTAGCGGGCTCCTCAATGAAAAACTGTTTTTT.

The CDR3 DNA reads as TGTGCCAGCAGTGAGGGGCAGGGTGGGAATGAGCAGTTCTTC. Translation: CASSEGQGGNEQFF. J is TRBJ2-1 and V is TRBV6-1; TRBD1 is a possible D gene (5 bases). Germline CDR1 MNHNS, CDR2 SASEGT. Trimming took 3 bases from V and 7 from J, leaving 13 bases between them. The CDR3 is 14 amino acids.

This clonotype turned up a few times. An end of the junction differs from the germline gene, which may be a read error. This rearrangement joins TRBV19 to TRBJ1-6, with D tentatively TRBD1 (6 bases). This CDR3 is built from 14 residues. Germline CDR1 and CDR2: LNHDA and SQIVND (reference sequence). This chain's CDR3 is CASSTDSYNSPLHF. CDR3 sequence (DNA): TGTGCCAGCAGTACGGACAGCTATAATTCACCCCTCCACTTT. Full variable domain (outside the CDR3, taken from reference TRBV19 and TRBJ1-6): DGGITQSPKYLFRKEGQNVTLSCEQNLNHDAMYWYRQDPGQGLRLIYYSQIVNDFQKGDIAEGYSVSREKKESFPLTVTSAQKNPTAFYLCASSTDSYNSPLHFGNGTRLTVT.

This clonotype has more than one count but fewer than ten. Germline and junction disagree at one end, which may indicate a read error. The chain is built from TRBV15 and TRBJ2-5; D is undetermined. The germline V gene has CDR1 LNHNV and CDR2 YYDKDF (reference sequence). The CDR3 contains 13 residues. The CDR3 region is CATSRAPKETQYF. Written as DNA, the CDR3 is TGTGCCACCAGTAGAGCTCCAAAAGAGACCCAGTACTTC.

The CDR3 loop reads CASGLAGPQETQYF. The CDR3 DNA follows: TGTGCCAGCGGGCTAGCGGGACCCCAAGAGACCCAGTACTTC. The J gene is TRBJ2-5, the V gene TRBV11-2; 9 bases map to TRBD2. The trim removed 8 bases at V and 1 base at J, leaving 5 bases unmatched. Germline lookup yields CDR1 SGHAT and CDR2 FQNNGV. The CDR3 consists of 14 residues. Together with reference TRBV11-2 and TRBJ2-5, the CDR3 gives the full variable domain: EAGVAQSPRYKIIEKRQSVAFWCNPISGHATLYWYQQILGQGPKLLIQFQNNGVVDDSQLPKDRFSAERLKGVDSTLKIQPAKLEDSAVYLCASGLAGPQETQYFGPGTRLLVL.

The V gene is TRBV20-1, the J gene TRBJ1-4, with 9 bases fitting TRBD1. V gave up 6 bases and J gave up 0 bases; unmatched junction bases: 2. The germline V gene has CDR1 DFQATT and CDR2 SNEGSKA (reference sequence). This CDR3 has 14 amino acids. This chain's CDR3 is CSATGGATNEKLFF. CDR3 nucleotides: TGCAGTGCAACAGGGGGCGCAACTAATGAAAAACTGTTTTTT.

This clonotype came up a few times. This chain links TRBV20-1 with TRBJ1-6; 7 nucleotides line up with TRBD1. This CDR3 has 13 residues. Trimming removed 3 bases from V and 10 bases from J; junction bases left unmatched: 6. Germline CDR1 reads DFQATT; CDR2 reads SNEGSKA (reference sequence). The CDR3 DNA sequence: TGCAGTGCTAGCGGGACAGAACCCTCACCCCTCCACTTT. This sequence encodes CSASGTEPSPLHF.

With respect to this clonotype: Sequence at one end of the junction differs from germline and may be a read error. The rearrangement links TRBV12-3 or TRBV12-4 to TRBJ2-2; a possible D gene is TRBD2 (5 bases). The CDR3 sequence is 13 residues long. CDR3 bases: TGTGCCAGCAGCTCTATTAATACCGGGGAGCTGCTTTTT. Translation: CASSSINTGELLF.

The genes are TRBV20-1 and TRBJ2-3; 7 positions agree with TRBD2. The V gene end was trimmed by 7 bases and the J gene end by 2 bases; junction bases not matched to a gene: 6. This CDR3 region has 13 residues. The germline CDR1 and CDR2 sequences are DFQATT and SNEGSKA (reference sequence). CDR3 amino acids: CSVASGYTDTQYF. Written as DNA, the CDR3 is TGCAGTGTAGCTAGCGGCTACACAGATACGCAGTATTTT.

The rearrangement links TRBV7-9 to TRBJ1-4; no clear D. The germline CDR1 and CDR2 sequences are SEHNR and FQNEAQ (reference sequence). The CDR3 spans 14 residues. Trimming cost V 4 bases and J 7 bases, with 13 bases left between them. For the CDR3, the DNA is TGTGCCAGCAGCTCCCCCTTGACGCGTGAAAAACTGTTTTTT. Amino acids: CASSSPLTREKLFF.

This clonotype appeared many times. V and J are TRBV7-9 and TRBJ2-2, with no clear D. The CDR3 extends over 17 amino acids. V lost 4 bases and J lost 2, with 17 bases in between. Germline V gene data show CDR1 as SEHNR and CDR2 as FQNEAQ (reference sequence). CDR3 in DNA: TGTGCCAGCAGCTCCGACGTAGGTTCAGACAACACCGGGGAGCTGTTTTTT. It encodes CASSSDVGSDNTGELFF.

In the case of this clonotype: A junction end diverges from the germline sequence, so it may reflect a read error. The chain couples TRBV24-1 to TRBJ2-5; D gene ambiguous. CDR3 length: 8 residues. Germline assignment: CDR1 KGHDR and CDR2 SFDVKD. The DNA of the CDR3 is TGTGCCACCAGTGATTTTGGCTTC. It yields the protein CATSDFGF.

This clonotype has only one observation. This chain connects TRBV11-2 to TRBJ2-3; maybe TRBD2 (5 bases). Germline V lookup: CDR1 SGHAT, CDR2 FQNNGV. The germline V and J ends were trimmed by 6 bases and 0 bases, with 16 bases remaining between them. CDR3 length: 16 amino acids. The DNA for the CDR3 is TGTGCCAGCAGGTCCCTCATGAGGGAAAGCACAGATACGCAGTATTTT. Protein product: CASRSLMRESTDTQYF.

The chain uses TRBV29-1 and TRBJ2-7, with 13 nucleotides matching TRBD2. The V segment lost 6 bases and the J segment 6 bases; nucleotides outside the gene matches: 11. Germline CDR1 reads SQVTM; CDR2 reads ANQGSEA. The CDR3 loop spans 15 amino acids. The CDR3: CSVTRLAGGGLEQYF. CDR3 DNA: TGCAGCGTCACCAGACTAGCGGGAGGCGGTCTCGAGCAGTACTTC.

The V and J genes are TRBV7-6 and TRBJ1-5; 10 bases are a match to TRBD1. Germline V gives CDR1 SGHVS, CDR2 FNYEAQ. The CDR3 spans 14 residues. Germline trimming cut 3 bases from V and 11 bases from J; bases unmatched to any gene: 7. CDR3 nucleotide sequence: TGTGCCAGCAGCTTGGGGACAGGGGTCGAGACCCAGCATTTT. This sequence encodes CASSLGTGVETQHF. The variable domain in full, completed from reference TRBV7-6 and TRBJ1-5, reads GAGVSQSPRYKVTKRGQDVALRCDPISGHVSLYWYRQALGQGPEFLTYFNYEAQQDKSGLPNDRFSAERPEGSISTLTIQRTEQRDSAMYRCASSLGTGVETQHFGDGTRLSIL.